This is a list of T cell receptor beta chains from one sample in a study of control samples from healthy donors and cancer patients. Profiled with immunoSEQ multiplex PCR; TCRdb holds only in-frame clones, not every one. The data show over 200,000 clones, around 79% seen once. The sequenced material came from PBMCs. The receptors were sampled from a woman between 55 and 75 years old with lung cancer. Each CDR3 is given without its conserved first and last residue. D genes are given only for firm matches.

J gene	V gene	D gene	CDR3 protein
TRBJ1-1	TRBV19	.	ASRGDTEAF
TRBJ2-3	TRBV5-1	.	ASSLDRRDTQY
TRBJ2-1	TRBV7-3	.	ASSGEWSEGEQF
TRBJ2-5	TRBV14	.	ASSLVWAAQETQY
TRBJ2-1	TRBV7-3	.	ASSYARDNEQF
TRBJ1-1	TRBV9	.	ASSPPQGKAF
TRBJ1-2	TRBV5-1	.	ASSHGLIANYGYT
TRBJ2-4	TRBV19	.	ASSITSGIQY
TRBJ2-1	TRBV4-1	.	ASSPGRAGPYNEQF
TRBJ1-1	TRBV5-8	.	ASSLAGLAF
TRBJ1-5	TRBV6-1	.	ASSEGGGNQPQH
TRBJ2-5	TRBV18	TRBD1	ASSPTVGGEETQY
TRBJ1-1	TRBV9	.	ASSPGQPGFGEAF
TRBJ1-2	TRBV9	.	ASSVDGTAYGYT
TRBJ1-1	TRBV23-1	.	ASVPTSWLGNFTNTEAF
TRBJ2-2	TRBV6-4	TRBD2	ASSDSKGGDTGELF
TRBJ1-1	TRBV10-3	.	AISEDPRGGTEAF
TRBJ1-1	TRBV18	TRBD1	ATRTGADTEAF
TRBJ1-5	TRBV7-3	.	ASSLMRQPQH
TRBJ2-2	TRBV12-2	.	ASRPGTGVGPGELF
TRBJ1-2	TRBV5-1	TRBD1	ASSLAQGALGYT